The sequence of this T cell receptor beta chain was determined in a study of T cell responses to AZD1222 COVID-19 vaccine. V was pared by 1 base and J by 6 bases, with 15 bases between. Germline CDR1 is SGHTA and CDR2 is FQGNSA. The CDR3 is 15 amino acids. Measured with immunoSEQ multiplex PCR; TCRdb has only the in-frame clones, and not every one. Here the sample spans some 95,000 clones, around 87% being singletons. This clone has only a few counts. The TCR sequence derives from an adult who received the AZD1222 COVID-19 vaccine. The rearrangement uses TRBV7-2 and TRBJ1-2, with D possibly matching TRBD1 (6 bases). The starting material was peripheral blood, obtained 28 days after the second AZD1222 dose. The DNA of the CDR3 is TGTGCCAGCAGCTTAGGCCTACAGGGTTACGATGGCTACACCTTC. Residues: CASSLGLQGYDGYTF.